One sample yielded the 32 T cell receptor beta chains listed below, sequenced in a study of siplizumab effects on memory and regulatory T cells. Profiling relied on immunoSEQ multiplex PCR, and the TCRdb table lists in-frame clones only, not all of them. Of some 52,000 clones listed, about 97% were seen once; the top ten hold under 0.7%. Sequencing was carried out using naive CD4+ T cells sorted from blood. These receptors originate from a human donor in good health.

The rearrangement links TRBV6-5 to TRBJ1-1; D may be TRBD1 (6 bases). Germline V gives CDR1 MNHEY, CDR2 SVGAGI. This CDR3 region has 14 residues. Trimming took off 0 bases at V and 6 bases at J, with 11 bases between the two ends. The CDR3 DNA is TGTGCCAGCAGTTACTCATGGAGGGGGTCTGAAGCTTTCTTT. Protein sequence: CASSYSWRGSEAFF.

The chain couples TRBV20-1 to TRBJ2-7; D perhaps matches TRBD1 (6 bases). CDR1 DFQATT and CDR2 SNEGSKA come from the germline V gene (reference sequence). The CDR3 is made up of 11 amino acids. V lost 6 bases and J 3 bases, leaving 9 bases between the germline ends. This chain's CDR3 is CSATRGYEQYF. DNA of the CDR3: TGCAGTGCAACCAGGGGCTACGAGCAGTACTTC.

The chain uses TRBV19 and TRBJ2-2; D is perhaps TRBD1 (5 bases). Germline CDR1 is LNHDA and CDR2 is SQIVND (reference sequence). V was trimmed by 4 bases and J by 2 bases, leaving 11 bases between them. The CDR3 covers 15 residues. As DNA, the CDR3 is TGTGCCAGTAGTAAATGGACACCAAACACCGGGGAGCTGTTTTTT. Protein sequence: CASSKWTPNTGELFF. The whole variable domain, remainder taken from reference TRBV19 and TRBJ2-2, is DGGITQSPKYLFRKEGQNVTLSCEQNLNHDAMYWYRQDPGQGLRLIYYSQIVNDFQKGDIAEGYSVSREKKESFPLTVTSAQKNPTAFYLCASSKWTPNTGELFFGEGSRLTVL.

V gene TRBV20-1 combines with J gene TRBJ2-2, with D uncertain. V lost 5 bases and J 2 bases, leaving 3 bases between the germline ends. Germline V gives CDR1 DFQATT, CDR2 SNEGSKA (reference sequence). The CDR3 is made up of 11 amino acids. The CDR3 spells CSAENTGELFF. The CDR3 DNA reads as TGCAGTGCTGAAAACACCGGGGAGCTGTTTTTT.

This clone was observed a single time. The V call is TRBV28, the J call TRBJ1-5; tentative D call: TRBD1 (6 bases). V was shortened by 7 bases and J by 2 bases, with 15 bases between the two germline ends. The germline V gene has CDR1 MDHEN and CDR2 SYDVKM. CDR3 size: 15 residues. CDR3 DNA: TGTGCCAGCACCCTAAGGGGGAATGGCAATCAGCCCCAGCATTTT. It codes for CASTLRGNGNQPQHF.

J is TRBJ2-7 and V is TRBV6-6; D uncertain. CDR3 length equals 14 residues. V dropped 5 bases and J dropped 3 bases, with 14 bases sitting between them. The V gene's germline CDR1 is MNHNY and CDR2 SVGAGI (reference sequence). In DNA, the CDR3 is TGTGCCAGCAGTCCGATTCCCCACAGCTACGAGCAGTACTTC. Protein product: CASSPIPHSYEQYF.

The chain links TRBV7-3 to TRBJ2-1, with TRBD2 identical over 10 bases. There are 17 residues in the CDR3. From germline, CDR1 is SGHTA and CDR2 FQGTGA. The V gene end was trimmed by 3 bases and the J gene end by 1 base; junction bases not matched to a gene: 6. CDR3: CASSFVGLAVSYNEQFF. The CDR3 DNA is TGTGCCAGCAGCTTTGTTGGACTAGCGGTTTCCTACAATGAGCAGTTCTTC.

The CDR3 spells CASTLTSGRPSSYNEQFF. For the CDR3, the DNA is TGTGCCAGTACTCTGACTAGCGGGAGGCCAAGCTCCTACAATGAGCAGTTCTTC. The V and J genes are TRBV19 and TRBJ2-1; 13 nucleotides agree with TRBD2. Germline V gene lookup returns CDR1 LNHDA and CDR2 SQIVND (reference sequence). The ends lost 7 bases at V and 0 bases at J; junction bases unmatched: 9. The CDR3 spans 18 residues.

The chain carries TRBV6-1 and TRBJ2-7; perhaps TRBD1 as D (5 bases). Germline CDR1 MNHNS, CDR2 SASEGT. The CDR3 loop spans 14 amino acids. V was clipped by 7 bases and J by 1 base, with 14 bases between them. The CDR3 loop is CASTLFQGSYEQYF. The CDR3 bases are TGTGCCAGCACCCTCTTCCAGGGTTCCTACGAGCAGTACTTC.

The gene calls are TRBV11-2 and TRBJ2-1; D call uncertain. V was cut by 5 bases and J by 0 bases, with 20 bases left in between. The CDR3 spans 18 residues. Per germline, CDR1 SGHAT and CDR2 FQNNGV. CDR3 DNA sequence: TGTGCCAGCAGCCAGTCCACCTGGCGCTCGAGCTCCTACAATGAGCAGTTCTTC. Its protein product is CASSQSTWRSSSYNEQFF. The full variable domain, in which reference TRBV11-2 and TRBJ2-1 provide the parts outside the CDR3, is EAGVAQSPRYKIIEKRQSVAFWCNPISGHATLYWYQQILGQGPKLLIQFQNNGVVDDSQLPKDRFSAERLKGVDSTLKIQPAKLEDSAVYLCASSQSTWRSSSYNEQFFGPGTRLTVL.

This clone has just one count. Mismatch with germline at one junction end may stem from a read error. In DNA form, the CDR3 reads TGTGCCAGTAGTTCTGGGACAGTGCCCACCGTGGAGCTGTTTTTT. Residues: CASSSGTVPTVELFF. The chain joins TRBV19 to TRBJ2-2; 7 positions agree with TRBD1. The CDR3 spans 15 residues. From germline, CDR1 is LNHDA and CDR2 SQIVND (reference sequence). Full variable domain (outside the CDR3, taken from reference TRBV19 and TRBJ2-2): DGGITQSPKYLFRKEGQNVTLSCEQNLNHDAMYWYRQDPGQGLRLIYYSQIVNDFQKGDIAEGYSVSREKKESFPLTVTSAQKNPTAFYLCASSSGTVPTVELFFGEGSRLTVL.

This clone was detected once. This chain links TRBV5-4 with TRBJ2-3; 7 nucleotides agree with TRBD2. With V trimmed by 2 bases and J by 2 bases, 5 bases remained unmatched. The CDR3 contains 15 residues. Germline V CDR1 and CDR2: SGHNT, YYREEE (reference sequence). CDR3 amino acids: CASSLGTTFTDTQYF. As DNA, the CDR3 is TGTGCCAGCAGCTTAGGGACTACCTTCACAGATACGCAGTATTTT.

The gene calls are TRBV18 and TRBJ2-2, with D hard to call. Germline values: CDR1 KGHSH, CDR2 LQKENI. The V end was cut by 6 bases, the J end by 5 bases, with 10 bases between. CDR3 length: 13 amino acids. CDR3 in amino acids: CASSYPTTGELFF. CDR3 DNA: TGTGCCAGCTCTTATCCCACGACCGGGGAGCTGTTTTTT.

About this clone itself: Likely a read error: the CDR3 ends without its conserved phenylalanine or tryptophan. The limits of the CDR3 on the DNA are not certain, so only TCRdb's listed CDR3 is given. This chain links TRBV5-5 with TRBJ2-7. Looked up from germline, CDR1 is SGHKS and CDR2 is YYEKEE (reference sequence). Including both end residues, the CDR3 is 14 amino acids long. CDR3 sequence reads: CASSRTPGTTLGAL.

The genes are TRBV29-1 and TRBJ1-5, with D perhaps TRBD1 (5 bases). From germline, CDR1 is SQVTM and CDR2 ANQGSEA. The germline V and J ends were trimmed by 2 bases and 3 bases, with 8 bases remaining between them. The CDR3 consists of 13 residues. Here the CDR3 reads CSVEPGPNQPQHF. DNA for the CDR3: TGCAGCGTTGAACCGGGGCCCAATCAGCCCCAGCATTTT.

The rearrangement links TRBV25-1 to TRBJ2-1, with D possibly being TRBD2 (6 bases). V lost 7 bases and J 6 bases, leaving 10 bases between the germline ends. CDR1 and CDR2 (germline): MGHDK, SYGVNS. There are 12 residues in the CDR3. The CDR3 sequence is CASKDYTNEQFF. For the CDR3, the DNA is TGTGCCAGCAAGGACTATACCAATGAGCAGTTCTTC. The complete variable domain, with remaining parts taken from reference TRBV25-1 and TRBJ2-1, reads EADIYQTPRYLVIGTGKKITLECSQTMGHDKMYWYQQDPGMELHLIHYSYGVNSTEKGDLSSESTVSRIRTEHFPLTLESARPSHTSQYLCASKDYTNEQFFGPGTRLTVL.

This clone appeared once. The V call is TRBV27, the J call TRBJ2-7; TRBD2 is a possible D gene (6 bases). The CDR3 contains 20 residues. With 5 bases removed from V and 3 bases from J, the gap between germline ends came to 32 bases. Germline-derived CDR1 and CDR2 are MNHEY and SMNVEV (reference sequence). This CDR3 is CASSLSNSFSPAGMHYEQYF. The CDR3 nucleotides are TGTGCCAGCAGTCTTTCCAATTCTTTTTCCCCCGCGGGAATGCACTACGAGCAGTACTTC.

The J gene is TRBJ2-2, the V gene TRBV9; the D is unclear. Per the germline V gene, CDR1 is SGDLS and CDR2 is YYNGEE. CDR3 length: 12 residues. Trimming stripped 6 bases from V and 7 bases from J, with 10 bases between. The CDR3 protein is CASNAMRGELFF. CDR3 nucleotide sequence: TGTGCCAGCAACGCAATGCGCGGGGAGCTGTTTTTT.

CDR3 coding DNA: TGTGCCAGCAGTTTATCGCGGCCTAGCACAGATACGCAGTATTTT. It is translated as CASSLSRPSTDTQYF. The V gene is TRBV28, the J gene TRBJ2-3, with D unclear. Germline V lookup: CDR1 MDHEN, CDR2 SYDVKM. Trimming stripped 1 base from V and 0 bases from J, with 8 bases between. This CDR3 contains 15 residues. The whole variable domain, remainder taken from reference TRBV28 and TRBJ2-3, is DVKVTQSSRYLVKRTGEKVFLECVQDMDHENMFWYRQDPGLGLRLIYFSYDVKMKEKGDIPEGYSVSREKKERFSLILESASTNQTSMYLCASSLSRPSTDTQYFGPGTRLTVL.

The V call is TRBV28, the J call TRBJ1-5, with TRBD1 matching 8 bases. V dropped 4 bases and J dropped 6; count of bases not matched to a gene: 11. The CDR3 runs 16 residues. CDR1 is MDHEN, CDR2 SYDVKM, per germline. The CDR3 loop is CASSSRTGNVIQPQHF. The CDR3 nucleotides are TGTGCCAGCAGTTCCCGGACAGGGAATGTAATTCAGCCCCAGCATTTT.

V usage is TRBV5-4 and J usage is TRBJ2-1, with 7 bases lining up with TRBD1. The germline CDR1 and CDR2 sequences are SGHNT and YYREEE (reference sequence). V lost 0 bases, J lost 1 base, and 1 base stayed unmatched. The length of the CDR3 is 15 residues. CDR3 in DNA: TGTGCCAGCAGCTTGGGACAGGGATCCTACAATGAGCAGTTCTTC. It codes for CASSLGQGSYNEQFF.

In this sample, this clone turned up once. V is TRBV30 and J is TRBJ2-5; D unclear. This CDR3 has 12 amino acids. V was cut by 5 bases and J by 4 bases, with 11 bases left in between. Germline V gene data show CDR1 as GTSNPN and CDR2 as SVGIG (reference sequence). The CDR3 protein is CAWSDDPETQYF. CDR3 DNA: TGTGCCTGGTCGGACGACCCAGAGACCCAGTACTTC. Full variable domain (remainder filled in from reference TRBV30 and TRBJ2-5): SQTIHQWPATLVQPVGSPLSLECTVEGTSNPNLYWYRQAAGRGLQLLFYSVGIGQISSEVPQNLSASRPQDRQFILSSKKLLLSDSGFYLCAWSDDPETQYFGPGTRLLVL.

This clone was found a few times. This chain links TRBV5-4 with TRBJ2-1; 11 positions match TRBD2. V dropped 3 bases and J dropped 5; count of bases not matched to a gene: 4. This CDR3 is 15 amino acids long. Germline CDR1 reads SGHNT; CDR2 reads YYREEE (reference sequence). The CDR3 DNA sequence: TGTGCCAGCAGCTCTAGCGGGAGGAACGACAATGAGCAGTTCTTC. As protein: CASSSSGRNDNEQFF.

The chain combines TRBV27 with TRBJ2-1; either TRBD1 or TRBD2 may supply D (5 bases each). The CDR3 totals 13 residues. V lost 0 bases and J lost 10, with 10 bases in between. Germline V gene data show CDR1 as MNHEY and CDR2 as SMNVEV (reference sequence). The CDR3 DNA sequence: TGTGCCAGCAGTTTATCCCCGGGACCCGAGCAGTTCTTC. Residues: CASSLSPGPEQFF.

The chain recombines TRBV18 with TRBJ2-7; D perhaps matches TRBD1 (6 bases). This CDR3 spans 13 amino acids. With 4 bases removed from V and 3 bases from J, the gap between germline ends came to 10 bases. Germline values: CDR1 KGHSH, CDR2 LQKENI. CDR3 in amino acids: CASSRQVNYEQYF. CDR3 sequence (DNA): TGTGCCAGCTCACGACAGGTGAACTACGAGCAGTACTTC.

The CDR3 DNA is TGTGCCAGCAGCACGGGACTAGCGGGGGGTCACAATGAGCAGTTCTTC. Encoded protein: CASSTGLAGGHNEQFF. This chain connects TRBV9 to TRBJ2-1; 15 bases line up with TRBD2. Germline V lookup: CDR1 SGDLS, CDR2 YYNGEE. The CDR3 runs to 16 residues. Trimming took 4 bases from V and 5 from J; bases not matched to a gene: 4. The full variable domain, in which reference TRBV9 and TRBJ2-1 provide the parts outside the CDR3, is DSGVTQTPKHLITATGQRVTLRCSPRSGDLSVYWYQQSLDQGLQFLIQYYNGEERAKGNILERFSAQQFPDLHSELNLSSLELGDSALYFCASSTGLAGGHNEQFFGPGTRLTVL.

This chain uses TRBV5-4 with TRBJ2-1; 14 nucleotides agree with TRBD2. CDR3 length equals 17 residues. The germline gives CDR1 SGHNT, CDR2 YYREEE (reference sequence). V was pared by 4 bases and J by 8 bases, with 11 bases of the junction left unmatched. DNA for the CDR3: TGTGCCAGCAGCCCGGCGACTAGCGGGAGGGCCGGAGATGAGCAGTTCTTC. Its protein product is CASSPATSGRAGDEQFF.

The V call is TRBV28, the J call TRBJ1-2; D may be TRBD1 (6 bases). The CDR3 spans 12 residues. Germline V gene lookup returns CDR1 MDHEN and CDR2 SYDVKM. Trimming shortened V by 3 bases and J by 6 bases, and 8 bases separated the two germline ends. CDR3 nucleotides: TGTGCCAGCAGTTTGAGGACAGATGGCTACACCTTC. Its translation: CASSLRTDGYTF.

This rearrangement joins TRBV27 to TRBJ2-2; 11 positions agree with TRBD2. Per the germline V gene, CDR1 is MNHEY and CDR2 is SMNVEV (reference sequence). The J segment lost 5 bases and the V segment lost 3 bases, leaving 8 bases of the junction unmatched. The CDR3 spans 17 residues. The CDR3 protein is CASSLWLAGGITGELFF. The CDR3 DNA follows: TGTGCCAGCAGTTTGTGGCTAGCGGGAGGTATAACCGGGGAGCTGTTTTTT.

The chain links TRBV6-1 to TRBJ2-2; D gene unclear. The CDR3 loop spans 15 amino acids. Trimming left V 1 base short and J 1 base short, with 7 bases between. Germline V CDR1 and CDR2: MNHNS, SASEGT. The CDR3 DNA is TGTGCCAGCAGTGAAGTTAAAGGGAACACCGGGGAGCTGTTTTTT. Its protein is CASSEVKGNTGELFF.

V is TRBV9 and J is TRBJ2-6, with unresolved D. The CDR3 length is 15 residues. Germline CDR1 SGDLS, CDR2 YYNGEE. Trimming removed 4 bases at V and 4 bases at J, with 12 bases between. Here the CDR3 reads CASSFGSGGANVLTF. The CDR3 DNA follows: TGTGCCAGCAGCTTTGGGTCTGGGGGGGCCAACGTCCTGACTTTC. Full variable domain (missing parts from reference TRBV9 and TRBJ2-6): DSGVTQTPKHLITATGQRVTLRCSPRSGDLSVYWYQQSLDQGLQFLIQYYNGEERAKGNILERFSAQQFPDLHSELNLSSLELGDSALYFCASSFGSGGANVLTFGAGSRLTVL.

This clone was counted once. The chain recombines TRBV2 with TRBJ2-1, with D possibly matching TRBD1 (8 bases). The V gene lost 10 bases and the J gene lost 9 bases, with 16 bases spanning the gap. Germline loops: CDR1 SNHLY, CDR2 FYNNEI. The CDR3 spans 12 residues. The chain's CDR3 is CATGQGGSEQFF. CDR3 bases: TGTGCCACTGGACAGGGAGGGAGTGAGCAGTTCTTC.